These 24 T cell receptor beta chains came from one sample sequenced in a study of cytomegalovirus exposure and HLA in healthy donors. Primers for the PCR totalled 60 Vbeta and 13 Jbeta. The table came from immunoSEQ multiplex PCR; TCRdb's copy has only in-frame clones and leaves some out. This sample has 150,000 to 200,000 clones; more than 75% occur once, and the top ten carry less than 2%. Sequencing was carried out using PBMCs. The receptor set was obtained from a man in his forties in good health and CMV-seronegative.

J is TRBJ1-2 and V is TRBV18, with TRBD1 identical over 8 bases. CDR1 KGHSH and CDR2 LQKENI come from the germline V gene. V shed 4 bases and J 4 bases; nucleotides not matched to a gene: 8. The CDR3 loop spans 15 amino acids. In DNA form, the CDR3 reads TGTGCCAGCTCACTACCCGCAGGGGGCGGCTATGGCTACACCTTC. It is translated as CASSLPAGGGYGYTF.

This clone was seen more than once but under ten times. This chain joins TRBV4-2 and TRBJ1-4, with a weak D call TRBD1 (6 bases). This CDR3 has 16 amino acids. V was shortened by 1 base and J by 6 bases, with 15 bases between the two germline ends. The germline V gene encodes CDR1 LGHNA and CDR2 YNFKEQ. As DNA, the CDR3 is TGTGCCAGCAGCCAAGCCTCAGGGGTGGGGGATGAAAAACTGTTTTTT. Translating it yields CASSQASGVGDEKLFF.

This chain connects TRBV19 to TRBJ1-1; D might be TRBD1 (5 bases). CDR1 is LNHDA, CDR2 SQIVND, per germline (reference sequence). The CDR3 length is 16 residues. Trimming took off 2 bases at V and 4 bases at J, with 17 bases between the two ends. CDR3 coding DNA: TGTGCCAGTAGTATAAGGGGACTCGGCCTGGGCACTGAAGCTTTCTTT. Protein product: CASSIRGLGLGTEAFF.

V is TRBV5-1 and J is TRBJ2-5, with 9 bases aligning to TRBD2. The V gene's germline CDR1 is SGHRS and CDR2 YFSETQ. This CDR3 region has 15 residues. The V segment lost 2 bases and the J segment 0 bases; nucleotides outside the gene matches: 2. DNA of the CDR3: TGCGCCAGCAGCTTTAGCGGGGGCAACCAAGAGACCCAGTACTTC. Translating gives CASSFSGGNQETQYF.

In this sample, this clone turned up a few times. The rearrangement joins TRBV19 to TRBJ1-2; D uncertain. V dropped 8 bases and J dropped 8 bases, with 27 bases sitting between them. CDR3 length: 16 amino acids. Germline V lookup: CDR1 LNHDA, CDR2 SQIVND (reference sequence). The CDR3 region has the DNA TGTGCCAGTCAGACCCCTCACAGCCTCCCGGCTGGGGGCTACACCTTC. Residues: CASQTPHSLPAGGYTF.

This chain joins TRBV27 and TRBJ1-1, with no clear D. The germline gives CDR1 MNHEY, CDR2 SMNVEV (reference sequence). The V end was cut by 8 bases, the J end by 4 bases, with 14 bases between. The CDR3 loop spans 13 amino acids. Here the CDR3 DNA reads TGTGCCAGCCACGTTGCGGGTGGCACTGAAGCTTTCTTT. Translating it yields CASHVAGGTEAFF.

The chain employs TRBV7-2 and TRBJ2-7; TRBD2 is a possible D gene (5 bases). Germline lookup yields CDR1 SGHTA and CDR2 FQGNSA. V was shortened by 5 bases and J by 1 base, with 15 bases between the two germline ends. CDR3 length: 15 amino acids. As DNA, the CDR3 is TGTGCCAGCAGCCCTTTTAACGGGGTTTCCTACGAGCAGTACTTC. Encoded protein: CASSPFNGVSYEQYF.

The genes are TRBV7-3 and TRBJ2-2; D unclear. The germline V gene has CDR1 SGHTA and CDR2 FQGTGA. The CDR3 totals 12 residues. The V gene lost 5 bases and the J gene lost 2 bases, with 3 bases spanning the gap. The CDR3 protein is CASSHNTGELFF. In DNA, the CDR3 is TGTGCCAGCAGCCATAACACCGGGGAGCTGTTTTTT.

The chain joins TRBV19 to TRBJ2-3, with D hard to call. The CDR3 is made up of 13 amino acids. V was pared by 10 bases and J by 1 base, with 12 bases between. Per the germline V gene, CDR1 is LNHDA and CDR2 is SQIVND (reference sequence). The CDR3 DNA sequence: TGTGCCACTGTAAGACTGGGCACAGATACGCAGTATTTT. Protein: CATVRLGTDTQYF.

The V call is TRBV15, the J call TRBJ2-2, with 9 bases matching TRBD1. The J segment lost 4 bases and the V segment lost 4 bases, leaving 13 bases of the junction unmatched. From germline, CDR1 is LNHNV and CDR2 YYDKDF (reference sequence). The CDR3 contains 18 residues. The CDR3: CATSNDRGNPISTGELFF. The CDR3 coding sequence is TGTGCCACCAGCAATGACAGGGGGAACCCCATATCCACCGGGGAGCTGTTTTTT.

The V and J genes are TRBV5-1 and TRBJ2-1, with TRBD2 matching over 8 bases. Germline loops: CDR1 SGHRS, CDR2 YFSETQ. After removal of 2 bases from V and 5 bases from J, the junction contained 9 bases not matched to a gene. The CDR3 is made up of 16 amino acids. For the CDR3, the DNA is TGCGCCAGCAGCTTTTTTGGGACGGGGGGGAACAATGAGCAGTTCTTC. Translating gives CASSFFGTGGNNEQFF.

V is TRBV29-1 and J is TRBJ1-2, with 9 bases identical to TRBD1. Looked up from germline, CDR1 is SQVTM and CDR2 is ANQGSEA. The CDR3 is 14 amino acids. Trimming cost V 4 bases and J 5 bases; bases outside gene matches: 8. The CDR3 region is CSVAHGTGTYGYTF. The DNA for the CDR3 is TGCAGCGTTGCCCATGGGACAGGGACTTATGGCTACACCTTC.

This clone was picked up a small number of times. This sequence joins TRBV20-1 and TRBJ1-1, with no clear D. This CDR3 is built from 11 residues. Germline loops: CDR1 DFQATT, CDR2 SNEGSKA (reference sequence). Trimming stripped 8 bases from V and 6 bases from J, with 13 bases between. The CDR3 protein is CSPRAGAEAFF. The CDR3, as DNA: TGCAGTCCGAGGGCTGGGGCTGAAGCTTTCTTT.

DNA of the CDR3: TGTGCCAGCACCTTAGCGGGGCAGGGGGGCACTGAAGCTTTCTTT. Residues: CASTLAGQGGTEAFF. The rearrangement joins TRBV28 to TRBJ1-1; TRBD1 agrees at 7 bases. Germline V gene data show CDR1 as MDHEN and CDR2 as SYDVKM. V dropped 7 bases and J dropped 4; count of bases not matched to a gene: 12. CDR3 length: 15 residues.

The chain is built from TRBV18 and TRBJ1-2, with D maybe TRBD1 (6 bases). Germline CDR1 KGHSH, CDR2 LQKENI. This CDR3 is 13 amino acids long. V lost 5 bases and J lost 4, with 11 bases in between. The CDR3 coding sequence is TGTGCCAGCTCAACGGACAGAACCTATGGCTACACCTTC. It encodes CASSTDRTYGYTF. Full variable domain (remainder filled in from reference TRBV18 and TRBJ1-2): NAGVMQNPRHLVRRRGQEARLRCSPMKGHSHVYWYRQLPEEGLKFMVYLQKENIIDESGMPKERFSAEFPKEGPSILRIQQVVRGDSAAYFCASSTDRTYGYTFGSGTRLTVV.

This clone was detected a few times. CDR3 bases: TGTGCCAGCAGTCCCGGACAGGCCTATAATTCACCCCTCCACTTT. Protein product: CASSPGQAYNSPLHF. V is TRBV6-5 and J is TRBJ1-6; 7 bases agree with TRBD1. CDR1 and CDR2 from the germline V gene are MNHEY and SVGAGI. This CDR3 region has 15 residues. J gave up 2 bases and V 5 bases, and 3 bases lay outside the gene matches.

V is TRBV6-6 and J is TRBJ1-1; 10 bases agree with TRBD1. The germline V gene has CDR1 MNHNY and CDR2 SVGAGI (reference sequence). After removal of 6 bases from V and 4 bases from J, the junction contained 11 bases not matched to a gene. The CDR3 totals 16 residues. The CDR3 loop reads CASSLPGQGPGTEAFF. The CDR3 DNA is TGTGCCAGCAGCCTCCCGGGACAGGGGCCGGGCACTGAAGCTTTCTTT.

The V call is TRBV7-9, the J call TRBJ2-3; D might be TRBD2 (5 bases). The CDR3 has 14 residues. Trimming took off 1 base at V and 2 bases at J, with 7 bases between the two ends. The V gene's germline CDR1 is SEHNR and CDR2 FQNEAQ (reference sequence). The CDR3 spells CASSLDGDTDTQYF. CDR3 DNA: TGTGCCAGCAGCTTAGACGGGGACACAGATACGCAGTATTTT.

This clone was seen just once. This sequence joins TRBV27 and TRBJ2-3; maybe TRBD2 (5 bases). This CDR3 is 13 amino acids long. CDR1 MNHEY and CDR2 SMNVEV come from the germline V gene (reference sequence). Trimming stripped 8 bases from V and 5 bases from J, with 14 bases between. The CDR3 spells CASAGKTRDTQYF. Here the CDR3 DNA reads TGTGCCAGCGCGGGCAAAACCAGAGATACGCAGTATTTT.

The chain couples TRBV5-1 to TRBJ2-1; 7 bases match TRBD2. Germline CDR1 and CDR2: SGHRS and YFSETQ. J gave up 5 bases and V 0 bases, and 2 bases lay outside the gene matches. The CDR3 has 14 residues. The CDR3 coding sequence is TGCGCCAGCAGCTTGGGGAGCGGGAACAATGAGCAGTTCTTC. Translated, it gives CASSLGSGNNEQFF.

This clone occurred once. The genes are TRBV5-6 and TRBJ2-7, with D unresolved. The germline V gene has CDR1 SGHDT and CDR2 YYEEEE. V lost 1 base and J lost 3, with 8 bases in between. The CDR3 has 13 amino acids. The CDR3 region is CASSLMGSYEQYF. The DNA for the CDR3 is TGTGCCAGCAGCTTGATGGGCAGCTACGAGCAGTACTTC.

V is TRBV29-1 and J is TRBJ2-1, with 8 bases that match TRBD1. CDR3 length equals 14 residues. In germline, CDR1 is SQVTM, CDR2 ANQGSEA. V was pared by 6 bases and J by 8 bases, with 12 bases of the junction left unmatched. Here the CDR3 DNA reads TGCAGCGTGACACAGGGGGGACTTTATGATGAGCAGTTCTTC. Its protein product is CSVTQGGLYDEQFF.

This sequence joins TRBV2 and TRBJ1-2; 8 nucleotides agree with TRBD1. Germline-derived CDR1 and CDR2 are SNHLY and FYNNEI. The CDR3 spans 13 residues. V lost 6 bases and J lost 8; bases outside the gene matches: 8. The DNA of the CDR3 is TGTGCCAGCAGCAGACAGGGGTCGGACGGCTACACCTTC. As protein: CASSRQGSDGYTF.

This clone was seen a single time. V is TRBV4-1 and J is TRBJ2-1; the match to TRBD2 covers 8 bases. V shed 0 bases, J shed 0 bases, and the junction held 7 bases outside the gene matches. This CDR3 has 18 residues. CDR1 is MGHRA, CDR2 YSYEKL, per germline. CDR3 residues: CASSQDTTSVISYNEQFF. The CDR3 bases are TGCGCCAGCAGCCAAGATACGACTAGCGTCATCTCCTACAATGAGCAGTTCTTC.